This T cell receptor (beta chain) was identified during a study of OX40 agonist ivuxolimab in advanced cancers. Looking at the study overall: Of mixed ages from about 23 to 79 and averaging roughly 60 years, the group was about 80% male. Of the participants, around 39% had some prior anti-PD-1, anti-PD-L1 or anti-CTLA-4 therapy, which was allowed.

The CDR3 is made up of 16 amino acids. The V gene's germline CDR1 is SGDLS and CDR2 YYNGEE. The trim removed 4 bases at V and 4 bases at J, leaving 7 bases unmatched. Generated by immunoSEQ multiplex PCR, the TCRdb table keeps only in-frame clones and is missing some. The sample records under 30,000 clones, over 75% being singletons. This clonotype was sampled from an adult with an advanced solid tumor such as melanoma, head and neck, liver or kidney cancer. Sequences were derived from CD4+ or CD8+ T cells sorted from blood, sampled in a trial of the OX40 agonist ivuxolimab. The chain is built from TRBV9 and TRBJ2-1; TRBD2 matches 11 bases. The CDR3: CASSPRTSGSYNEQFF. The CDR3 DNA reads TGTGCCAGCAGCCCAAGAACTAGCGGGAGTTACAATGAGCAGTTCTTC.